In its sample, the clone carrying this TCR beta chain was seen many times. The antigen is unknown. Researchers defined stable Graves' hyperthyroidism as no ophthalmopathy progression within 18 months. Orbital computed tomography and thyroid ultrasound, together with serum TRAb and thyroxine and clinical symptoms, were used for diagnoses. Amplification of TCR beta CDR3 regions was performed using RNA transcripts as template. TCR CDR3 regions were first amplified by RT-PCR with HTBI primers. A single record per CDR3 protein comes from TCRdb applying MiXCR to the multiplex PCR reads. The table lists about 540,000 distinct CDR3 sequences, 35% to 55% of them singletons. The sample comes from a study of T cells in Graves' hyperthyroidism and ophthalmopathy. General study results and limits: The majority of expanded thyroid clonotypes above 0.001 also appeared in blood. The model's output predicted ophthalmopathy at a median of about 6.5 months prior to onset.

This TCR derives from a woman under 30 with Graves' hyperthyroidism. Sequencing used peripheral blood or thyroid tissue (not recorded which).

The CDR3 region is CASTLSGRVETQYF. The DNA for the CDR3 is TGTGCCAGCACCCTTAGCGGGAGGGTAGAGACCCAGTACTTC. The gene calls are TRBV12-3 or TRBV12-4 and TRBJ2-5; 11 nucleotides agree with TRBD2. The CDR3 has 14 residues. J lost 4 bases, V lost 7 bases, and 5 bases had no gene match.